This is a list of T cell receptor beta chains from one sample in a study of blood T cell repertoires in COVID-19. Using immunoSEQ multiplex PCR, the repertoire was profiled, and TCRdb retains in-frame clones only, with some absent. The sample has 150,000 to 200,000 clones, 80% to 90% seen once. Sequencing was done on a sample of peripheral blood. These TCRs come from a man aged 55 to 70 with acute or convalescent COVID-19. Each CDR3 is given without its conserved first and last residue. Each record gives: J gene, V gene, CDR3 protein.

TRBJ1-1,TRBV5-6,ASSKDRARGFTEAF
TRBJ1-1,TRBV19,ASSIHRGKNTEAF
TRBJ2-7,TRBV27,ASSVPGTGGYEQY
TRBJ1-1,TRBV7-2,ASSRRQGKNTEAF
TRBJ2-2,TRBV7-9,ASSFEVGGATGELF
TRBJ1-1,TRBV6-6,ASRSTAAEAF
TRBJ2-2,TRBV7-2,ASRSSGGANTGELF
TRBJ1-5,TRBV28,ASSSARGVDSNQPQH
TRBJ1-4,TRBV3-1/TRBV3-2,ASSQRRSYNEKLF
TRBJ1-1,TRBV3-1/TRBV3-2,ASSQTHRGNTEAF
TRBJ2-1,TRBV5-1,ASSLRGDFQQF
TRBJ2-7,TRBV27,ASSFGTSPSEQY
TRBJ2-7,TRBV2,ASSAERHYEQY
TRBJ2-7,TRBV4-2,ASSQGQGALSYEQY
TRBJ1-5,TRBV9,ASSVGGWGQPQH
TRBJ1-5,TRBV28,ASSGTIRGLNQPQH
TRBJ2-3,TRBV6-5,ASSYSFSTSTDTQY
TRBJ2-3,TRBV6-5,ASSYSLGGVGYTQY
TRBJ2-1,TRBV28,ASCLGAGRGNNEQF
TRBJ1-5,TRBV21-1,ASSKVGEEDQPQH
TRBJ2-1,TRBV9,ASSVATTSGSYNEQF
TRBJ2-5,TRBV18,ASSPYGGETQY
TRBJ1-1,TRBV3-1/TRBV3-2,ASSQDGGVGTEAF
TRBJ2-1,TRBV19,ASRSGLGLADGGEQF
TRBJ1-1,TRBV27,ASSSDQIMNTEAF
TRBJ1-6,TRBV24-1,ATVRFSNRH
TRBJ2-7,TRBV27,ASSFMDSLEQY
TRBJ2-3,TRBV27,ASSLSMGLVVSDTQY
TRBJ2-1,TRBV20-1,SASPPGRETNEQF
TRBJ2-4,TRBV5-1,ASSLGTGYLDIQY
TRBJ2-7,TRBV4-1,ASSQDLRYEQY
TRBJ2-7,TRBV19,ASSAGYSILYEQY
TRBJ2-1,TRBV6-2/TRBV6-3,ASSYSTAGGPLEQF
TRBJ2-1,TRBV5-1,ASSLTSGSGNEQF
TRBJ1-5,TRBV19,ASSTRTGSNQPQH
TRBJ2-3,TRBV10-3,ATGGSSGRAGSSTDTQY
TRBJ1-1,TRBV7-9,ASSPGDRELPEAF
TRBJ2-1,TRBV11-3,ASSKWDAAGGNEQF
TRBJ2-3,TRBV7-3,ASSATGLVTDTQY
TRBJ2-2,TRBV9,ASSVGEVSGGELF
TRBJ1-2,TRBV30,AWSVLKGAHGYT
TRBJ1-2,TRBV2,ASRTTGTYGYT
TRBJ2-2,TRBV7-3,ASSSGTSNTGELF
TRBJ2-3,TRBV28,ASSLDRGDTQY
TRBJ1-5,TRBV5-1,ASSLAGGNQPQH
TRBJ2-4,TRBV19,ASSVARLAGGLPKNIQY
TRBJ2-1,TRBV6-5,ASRSAGTTYNEQF
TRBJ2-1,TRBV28,ASSPQREYNEQF
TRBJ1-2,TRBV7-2,ASSLAVRGAGYT
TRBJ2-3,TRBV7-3,ASSLFSGTDTQY
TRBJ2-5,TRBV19,ASSPNGGTLGTQY
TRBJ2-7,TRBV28,ASSFGTVNEQY
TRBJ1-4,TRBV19,ASSKVGGKLF
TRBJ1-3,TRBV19,ASSIVYGLLSSGNTIY
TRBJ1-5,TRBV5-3,ARSLVGQGLGSNQPQH
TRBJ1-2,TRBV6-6,ASSYPQQPPGYT
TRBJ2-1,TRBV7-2,ASSLAGTIDEQF
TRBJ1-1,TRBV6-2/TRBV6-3,ASSSRQTSNTEAF
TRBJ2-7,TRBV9,ASSPVAAHSSYEQY
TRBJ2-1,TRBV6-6,ASSQSLAGGPNEQF